Presented here are 30 T cell receptor beta chains from one specimen sequenced in a study of cytomegalovirus exposure and HLA in healthy donors. A multiplex PCR was run with 60 Vbeta primers and 13 Jbeta primers. The assay was immunoSEQ multiplex PCR, and TCRdb's table has in-frame clones only and misses some. This table holds 100,000 to 150,000 clones, approximately 76% found once. Sequences were obtained from PBMCs. These receptors originate from a man aged 50-59 years in good health and CMV-seropositive.

The chain couples TRBV19 to TRBJ1-5; 9 bases map to TRBD1. This CDR3 is 15 amino acids long. The ends lost 0 bases at V and 5 bases at J; junction bases unmatched: 2. Germline CDR1 reads LNHDA; CDR2 reads SQIVND (reference sequence). This CDR3 is CASSIEGQGYQPQHF. DNA of the CDR3: TGTGCCAGTAGTATAGAAGGACAGGGGTATCAGCCCCAGCATTTT. The full variable domain, in which reference TRBV19 and TRBJ1-5 provide the parts outside the CDR3, is DGGITQSPKYLFRKEGQNVTLSCEQNLNHDAMYWYRQDPGQGLRLIYYSQIVNDFQKGDIAEGYSVSREKKESFPLTVTSAQKNPTAFYLCASSIEGQGYQPQHFGDGTRLSIL.

The chain employs TRBV2 and TRBJ1-5, with a possible D match to TRBD1 (5 bases). The CDR3 length is 15 residues. V was pared by 6 bases and J by 1 base, with 13 bases between. Looked up from germline, CDR1 is SNHLY and CDR2 is FYNNEI. DNA for the CDR3: TGTGCCAGCAGACCCGACAGATCCAGCAATCAGCCCCAGCATTTT. Its protein is CASRPDRSSNQPQHF.

The genes are TRBV5-1 and TRBJ2-7; a possible D gene is TRBD2 (6 bases). The CDR3 extends over 14 amino acids. V was pared by 0 bases and J by 1 base, with 8 bases between. Looked up from germline, CDR1 is SGHRS and CDR2 is YFSETQ. The CDR3 loop is CASSLVAGSYEQYF. The CDR3 region has the DNA TGCGCCAGCAGCTTGGTGGCGGGATCCTACGAGCAGTACTTC.

A remark on this clone: An end of the junction differs from the germline gene, which may be a read error. This chain uses TRBV7-7 with TRBJ2-1, with 10 bases identical to TRBD2. CDR1 and CDR2 (germline): SSHAT, FNYEAQ (reference sequence). This CDR3 is 15 amino acids long. The CDR3 region is CASSLVTSGQNEQFF. In nucleotides, the CDR3 is TGTGCTAGCAGCTTAGTGACTAGCGGGCAAAATGAGCAGTTCTTC.

A few counts support this clone. CDR3 coding DNA: TGTGCCAGCAGCCCCAAGTGGACAGGGCTTTGGGATCAGCCCCAGCATTTT. Its translation: CASSPKWTGLWDQPQHF. This chain links TRBV7-2 with TRBJ1-5; TRBD1 matches 8 bases. Per the germline V gene, CDR1 is SGHTA and CDR2 is FQGNSA. The ends lost 5 bases at V and 5 bases at J; junction bases unmatched: 14. The CDR3 has 17 amino acids.

The chain has TRBV5-1 and TRBJ2-7; maybe TRBD2 (6 bases). This CDR3 is 15 amino acids long. The ends were cut back, 3 bases at V and 4 bases at J, with 17 bases in the middle. In germline, CDR1 is SGHRS, CDR2 YFSETQ. The CDR3 region is CASSWGDGEGYEQYF. CDR3 sequence (DNA): TGCGCCAGCAGCTGGGGGGACGGCGAGGGTTACGAGCAGTACTTC. Full variable domain (missing parts from reference TRBV5-1 and TRBJ2-7): KAGVTQTPRYLIKTRGQQVTLSCSPISGHRSVSWYQQTPGQGLQFLFEYFSETQRNKGNFPGRFSGRQFSNSRSEMNVSTLELGDSALYLCASSWGDGEGYEQYFGPGTRLTVT.

The gene calls are TRBV7-9 and TRBJ1-2; D may be TRBD1 (6 bases). The CDR3 spans 13 residues. V lost 5 bases to trimming and J lost 2 bases, with 9 bases between them. The germline CDR1 and CDR2 sequences are SEHNR and FQNEAQ (reference sequence). This chain's CDR3 is CASSPTGNYGYTF. The CDR3 coding sequence is TGTGCCAGCAGCCCAACAGGGAACTATGGCTACACCTTC.

The V and J genes are TRBV5-4 and TRBJ2-5; D might be TRBD2 (6 bases). The J call could be wrong; TRBJ2-7 is a better fit for the DNA end. CDR3 length equals 14 residues. Germline CDR1 SGHNT, CDR2 YYREEE (reference sequence). This CDR3 is CASRPEGLIYEQYF. As DNA, the CDR3 is TGTGCCAGCAGACCAGAGGGACTGATCTACGAGCAGTACTTC.

The CDR3 bases are TGTGCCAGCAAGGACAGGGGTAAAAACACTGAAGCTTTCTTT. Encoded protein: CASKDRGKNTEAFF. This chain uses TRBV6-5 with TRBJ1-1; 9 bases align to TRBD1. There are 14 residues in the CDR3. The germline V gene encodes CDR1 MNHEY and CDR2 SVGAGI. Unmatched junction bases numbered 5, after V lost 7 bases and J lost 2 bases.

The rearrangement uses TRBV6-5 and TRBJ1-2; D uncertain. The CDR3 consists of 15 residues. Germline values: CDR1 MNHEY, CDR2 SVGAGI. V lost 6 bases, J lost 3 bases, and 17 bases lay in between. Here the CDR3 reads CASSSNRRRDYGYTF. The CDR3 DNA reads as TGTGCCAGCAGCTCGAACCGCAGGCGCGACTATGGCTACACCTTC.

The rearrangement joins TRBV29-1 to TRBJ2-3; a possible D gene is TRBD2 (6 bases). The CDR3 covers 13 residues. Trimming removed 3 bases from V and 2 bases from J, with 9 bases in between. CDR1 is SQVTM and CDR2 is ANQGSEA in the germline V gene. DNA for the CDR3: TGCAGCGTTGACCTAGCGCCCACAGATACGCAGTATTTT. Its protein is CSVDLAPTDTQYF.

A single count supports this clone. The chain uses TRBV7-9 and TRBJ1-4; D call uncertain. The CDR3 runs 15 residues. Germline V gene lookup returns CDR1 SEHNR and CDR2 FQNEAQ (reference sequence). V lost 5 bases, J lost 4 bases, and 14 bases lay in between. CDR3 residues: CASSLSRGFNEKLFF. CDR3 sequence (DNA): TGTGCCAGCAGCCTTTCTCGCGGGTTTAATGAAAAACTGTTTTTT.

The rearrangement uses TRBV11-2 and TRBJ2-5; TRBD1 might be the D (7 bases). The germline CDR1 and CDR2 sequences are SGHAT and FQNNGV. There are 15 residues in the CDR3. V lost 5 bases to trimming and J lost 5 bases, with 18 bases between them. CDR3: CASSPTPAGGETQYF. In DNA form, the CDR3 reads TGTGCCAGCAGCCCCACCCCGGCAGGGGGGGAGACCCAGTACTTC. Together with reference TRBV11-2 and TRBJ2-5, the CDR3 gives the full variable domain: EAGVAQSPRYKIIEKRQSVAFWCNPISGHATLYWYQQILGQGPKLLIQFQNNGVVDDSQLPKDRFSAERLKGVDSTLKIQPAKLEDSAVYLCASSPTPAGGETQYFGPGTRLLVL.

The genes are TRBV7-9 and TRBJ2-1; 7 nucleotides align to TRBD2. Per germline, CDR1 SEHNR and CDR2 FQNEAQ (reference sequence). Unmatched junction bases numbered 8, after V lost 3 bases and J lost 3 bases. The CDR3 is 16 residues long. The CDR3 here is CASSFLTGGGYNEQFF. The DNA of the CDR3 is TGTGCCAGCAGCTTTTTAACGGGAGGAGGCTACAATGAGCAGTTCTTC.

V and J are TRBV7-9 and TRBJ2-7; TRBD1 agrees at 8 bases. The junction had 9 bases not matched to a gene; V was cut back by 2 bases and J by 0 bases. The germline V gene encodes CDR1 SEHNR and CDR2 FQNEAQ (reference sequence). This CDR3 comprises 17 residues. For the CDR3, the DNA is TGTGCCAGCAGCTTAAGTCGGGGACAGGTGATCTCCTACGAGCAGTACTTC. Protein: CASSLSRGQVISYEQYF.

About this clone itself: The junction does not match germline at one end; this may be a read error. The gene calls are TRBV13 and TRBJ2-7; 8 nucleotides match TRBD1. Germline values: CDR1 PRHDT, CDR2 FYEKMQ (reference sequence). The CDR3 spans 14 residues. As DNA, the CDR3 is TGTGCCAGCAGCCTAGGACAGGGTCCCCACGAGCAGTACTTC. Translation: CASSLGQGPHEQYF.

The CDR3 DNA is TGTGCCAGCAGCTTCGGGACAGGGTCGTATGAGCAGTTCTTC. This encodes CASSFGTGSYEQFF. The chain recombines TRBV5-6 with TRBJ2-1; 9 bases agree with TRBD1. This CDR3 spans 14 amino acids. The germline V gene has CDR1 SGHDT and CDR2 YYEEEE. J lost 8 bases, V lost 2 bases, and 5 bases had no gene match.

The CDR3 coding sequence is TGCGCCAGCAGCTTGGTTGCGGGACCCTACGAGCAGTACTTC. This codes for CASSLVAGPYEQYF. The chain carries TRBV5-1 and TRBJ2-7; D might be TRBD2 (6 bases). CDR3 length: 14 residues. Germline V gives CDR1 SGHRS, CDR2 YFSETQ. V lost 0 bases and J lost 2, with 9 bases in between.

Comment on this clone: The CDR3 end shows no conserved phenylalanine or tryptophan, and so a read error is likely. The rearrangement links TRBV7-9 to TRBJ1-2; 11 nucleotides line up with TRBD1. After removal of 5 bases from V and 8 bases from J, the junction contained 16 bases not matched to a gene. Germline CDR1 and CDR2: SEHNR and FQNEAQ (reference sequence). This CDR3 is 17 amino acids long. CDR3 sequence reads: CASSGYTRDRGLGGYTS. DNA for the CDR3: TGTGCCAGCAGCGGGTATACCCGGGACAGGGGGTTAGGCGGCTACACCTCC.

The V and J genes are TRBV5-4 and TRBJ2-2; D may be TRBD2 (5 bases). Deletions cut 3 bases from V and 4 bases from J, with 13 bases between. The CDR3 contains 15 residues. Germline-derived CDR1 and CDR2 are SGHNT and YYREEE (reference sequence). The CDR3 coding sequence is TGTGCCAGCAGCTCCGGAGGTGACATCACCGGGGAGCTGTTTTTT. Its protein is CASSSGGDITGELFF. Drawing the rest from reference TRBV5-4 and TRBJ2-2, the complete variable domain is ETGVTQSPTHLIKTRGQQVTLRCSSQSGHNTVSWYQQALGQGPQFIFQYYREEENGRGNFPPRFSGLQFPNYSSELNVNALELDDSALYLCASSSGGDITGELFFGEGSRLTVL.

This chain's CDR3 is CASSLGGTGADTQYF. The CDR3, as DNA: TGCGCCAGCAGCTTGGGGGGGACAGGGGCAGATACGCAGTATTTT. J is TRBJ2-3 and V is TRBV5-1; 10 bases match TRBD1. The CDR3 totals 15 residues. J gave up 4 bases and V 0 bases, and 2 bases lay outside the gene matches. Germline V gene lookup returns CDR1 SGHRS and CDR2 YFSETQ.

V and J are TRBV6-5 and TRBJ2-5; D call uncertain. V was clipped by 6 bases and J by 5 bases, with 10 bases between them. CDR1 is MNHEY, CDR2 SVGAGI, per germline. CDR3 length equals 12 residues. The chain's CDR3 is CASREPSETQYF. CDR3 sequence (DNA): TGTGCCAGCAGGGAGCCGTCGGAGACCCAGTACTTC.

This clone came up a few times. This CDR3 is CASSLVSETEAFF. The CDR3, as DNA: TGTGCCAGCAGCTTAGTTTCGGAGACTGAAGCTTTCTTT. V and J are TRBV7-9 and TRBJ1-1; the D is unclear. The V end lost 1 base, the J end lost 5 bases, and 8 bases lay between the germline ends. CDR3 length equals 13 residues. CDR1 and CDR2 (germline): SEHNR, FQNEAQ (reference sequence).

V is TRBV28 and J is TRBJ2-1; 7 bases align to TRBD1. V trimming: 5 bases; J trimming: 5 bases; junction bases outside the gene matches: 6. The CDR3 runs 14 residues. Germline values: CDR1 MDHEN, CDR2 SYDVKM. This chain's CDR3 is CASSRQTGHNEQFF. Here the CDR3 DNA reads TGTGCCAGCAGTCGCCAGACAGGGCACAATGAGCAGTTCTTC.

V gene TRBV4-3 combines with J gene TRBJ1-6; 7 bases match TRBD1. The CDR3 runs 17 residues. The J segment lost 4 bases and the V segment lost 1 base, leaving 7 bases of the junction unmatched. Germline CDR1 is LGHNA and CDR2 is YSLEER. The CDR3 DNA follows: TGCGCCAGCAGCCAAGGGAGCAGGACAGGATATAATTCACCCCTCCACTTT. Translation gives CASSQGSRTGYNSPLHF.

J is TRBJ2-3 and V is TRBV19, with D possibly matching TRBD1 (7 bases). The CDR3 has 15 residues. The germline V and J ends were trimmed by 1 base and 6 bases, with 14 bases remaining between them. The germline gives CDR1 LNHDA, CDR2 SQIVND (reference sequence). CDR3 protein: CASSIASGGRDTQYF. CDR3 sequence (DNA): TGTGCCAGTAGTATAGCCTCAGGGGGGAGGGATACGCAGTATTTT.

The V gene is TRBV2, the J gene TRBJ2-1, with a weak D call TRBD1 (5 bases). The CDR3 extends over 14 amino acids. Germline V lookup: CDR1 SNHLY, CDR2 FYNNEI. Between the trimmed V and J ends, which lost 8 bases and 9 bases, there was a span of 20 bases. The CDR3 loop reads CASPISGRVGEQFF. The CDR3 DNA is TGTGCCAGCCCTATATCTGGCAGGGTCGGTGAGCAGTTCTTC.

This clone has a single count. The genes are TRBV19 and TRBJ2-7, with a possible D match to TRBD1 (6 bases). The CDR3 loop spans 15 amino acids. Between the trimmed V and J ends, which lost 1 base and 4 bases, there was a span of 14 bases. The germline gives CDR1 LNHDA, CDR2 SQIVND (reference sequence). This CDR3 reads CASSIALGGWYEQYF. The CDR3 DNA sequence: TGTGCCAGTAGTATAGCGCTTGGGGGCTGGTACGAGCAGTACTTC. The whole variable domain, filled in from reference TRBV19 and TRBJ2-7, reads DGGITQSPKYLFRKEGQNVTLSCEQNLNHDAMYWYRQDPGQGLRLIYYSQIVNDFQKGDIAEGYSVSREKKESFPLTVTSAQKNPTAFYLCASSIALGGWYEQYFGPGTRLTVT.

The J gene is TRBJ1-2, the V gene TRBV12-5; 12 bases line up with TRBD1. From germline, CDR1 is LGHNT and CDR2 FRNRAP. The length of the CDR3 is 16 residues. J gave up 6 bases and V 5 bases, and 10 bases lay outside the gene matches. This CDR3 is CASGLQVGTGGDGYTF. DNA of the CDR3: TGTGCTAGTGGTCTCCAGGTCGGGACAGGGGGCGATGGCTACACCTTC.

The rearrangement links TRBV28 to TRBJ2-7, with a possible D match to TRBD2 (5 bases). Trimming pared 7 bases from V and 1 base from J, leaving 17 bases between. The CDR3 has 15 amino acids. Germline V gene sequence: CDR1 MDHEN, CDR2 SYDVKM. The CDR3: CASTTASEGSYEQYF. The CDR3 DNA is TGTGCCAGCACCACCGCTTCAGAGGGTTCCTACGAGCAGTACTTC.